A single sample is the source of the 8 T cell receptor beta chains below, sequenced in a study of cytomegalovirus exposure and HLA in healthy donors. This PCR relied on a set of 60 Vbeta primers and 13 Jbeta primers. Some clones are missing from TCRdb's copy, which holds only in-frame ones; the method was immunoSEQ multiplex PCR. The top ten clones hold 4.4% of a sample with 150,000 to 200,000 clones, about 80% of them seen once. The source material was PBMCs. These receptor sequences come from a woman aged 25 to 39 in good health and CMV-seropositive.

The rearrangement joins TRBV27 to TRBJ2-7, with TRBD2 identical over 7 bases. The CDR3 totals 16 residues. Unmatched junction bases numbered 15, after V lost 5 bases and J lost 5 bases. Germline loops: CDR1 MNHEY, CDR2 SMNVEV (reference sequence). The CDR3 nucleotides are TGTGCCAGCAGTCCGGATCGGGACTATTCTTCTAACGAGCAGTACTTC. It specifies CASSPDRDYSSNEQYF.

This clone showed up just once. The chain links TRBV2 to TRBJ2-3; D is possibly TRBD1 (6 bases). The CDR3 runs to 15 residues. The V gene lost 6 bases and the J gene lost 6 bases, with 19 bases spanning the gap. Germline assignment: CDR1 SNHLY and CDR2 FYNNEI. CDR3 DNA sequence: TGTGCCAGCAGCCAGAACAGGGAAGGTATGGATACGCAGTATTTT. It encodes CASSQNREGMDTQYF.

This clone appeared a few times. The CDR3 nucleotides are TGTGCCAGCAGCCAAGGAAGCGGACTAGCGGGGGGCCTCCTGAGCTCCTACAATGAGCAGTTCTTC. It encodes CASSQGSGLAGGLLSSYNEQFF. This chain links TRBV14 with TRBJ2-1, with TRBD2 matching over 14 bases. CDR3 length: 22 amino acids. Germline V gene data show CDR1 as SGHDN and CDR2 as FVKESK. The junction had 14 bases not matched to a gene; V was cut back by 1 base and J by 0 bases.

V gene TRBV29-1 combines with J gene TRBJ1-1; 11 bases are a match to TRBD1. Germline lookup yields CDR1 SQVTM and CDR2 ANQGSEA. This CDR3 region has 13 residues. The J segment lost 5 bases and the V segment lost 6 bases, leaving 5 bases of the junction unmatched. The CDR3 DNA is TGCAGCGTGGACCGGGACAGGGGGACTGAAGCTTTCTTT. Amino acid sequence: CSVDRDRGTEAFF.

The chain carries TRBV6-6 and TRBJ2-1, with 9 nucleotides matching TRBD2. Germline V gives CDR1 MNHNY, CDR2 SVGAGI (reference sequence). This CDR3 is built from 15 residues. Losses at the gene ends were 6 bases for V and 4 bases for J; bases not matched to a gene: 7. This chain's CDR3 is CASRDLAGAYNEQFF. The DNA for the CDR3 is TGTGCCAGCAGGGATTTAGCGGGAGCTTACAATGAGCAGTTCTTC.

V and J are TRBV5-1 and TRBJ1-2; D gene ambiguous. The CDR3 spans 16 residues. CDR1 is SGHRS and CDR2 is YFSETQ in the germline V gene. The germline V and J ends were trimmed by 4 bases and 7 bases, with 23 bases remaining between them. The CDR3: CASSPGGGLEMGGYTF. For the CDR3, the DNA is TGCGCCAGCAGCCCGGGAGGAGGGCTAGAGATGGGTGGCTACACCTTC.

This chain uses TRBV2 with TRBJ2-5, with TRBD1 matching over 11 bases. V shed 7 bases and J 5 bases; nucleotides not matched to a gene: 9. The CDR3 runs 15 residues. CDR1 SNHLY and CDR2 FYNNEI come from the germline V gene. The CDR3 protein is CASTRTGGPLETQYF. The CDR3 DNA follows: TGTGCCAGCACACGGACAGGGGGCCCCCTGGAGACCCAGTACTTC.

The chain carries TRBV2 and TRBJ1-1; D may be TRBD1 (5 bases). Germline loops: CDR1 SNHLY, CDR2 FYNNEI. CDR3 length equals 14 residues. Trimming stripped 2 bases from V and 4 bases from J, with 11 bases between. CDR3 sequence reads: CASSEPVGGTEAFF. CDR3 bases: TGTGCCAGCAGTGAACCCGTGGGGGGCACTGAAGCTTTCTTT.